The 8 T cell receptor beta chains given below trace back to one sample, sequenced in a study of T-cell memory formation after mild COVID-19. TCRdb reprocessed the 5' RACE reads via MiXCR and lists one record per CDR3 protein. The table lists roughly 150,000 distinct CDR3 sequences, around 15% of them singletons. Sequencing used PBMCs or a T cell subset sorted from them (not recorded which). These receptors were obtained from an adult woman who had mild COVID-19 (a few samples of this study predate the infection). Cell type and time point are not known.

The V and J genes are TRBV29-1 and TRBJ1-2; D is ambiguous. The germline CDR1 and CDR2 sequences are SQVTM and ANQGSEA. Trimming removed 0 bases at V and 1 base at J, with 3 bases between. The CDR3 covers 12 residues. CDR3 sequence reads: CSVEDRNYGYTF. The CDR3 coding sequence is TGCAGCGTTGAAGACCGTAACTATGGCTACACCTTC.

This clonotype showed up just a few times. The chain has TRBV27 and TRBJ1-5; D is ambiguous. The CDR3 totals 14 residues. CDR1 and CDR2 from the germline V gene are MNHEY and SMNVEV (reference sequence). Trimming left V 3 bases short and J 6 bases short, with 12 bases between. The CDR3 reads CASSLARETQPQHF. The CDR3 DNA sequence: TGTGCCAGCAGTTTGGCAAGAGAGACTCAGCCCCAGCATTTT.

V usage is TRBV14 and J usage is TRBJ2-5; D remains unclear. V was trimmed by 5 bases and J by 5 bases, leaving 15 bases between them. The CDR3 loop spans 14 amino acids. Germline-derived CDR1 and CDR2 are SGHDN and FVKESK. CDR3 nucleotides: TGTGCCAGCAGCTACGACCTCGGAGTGGAGACCCAGTACTTC. It yields the protein CASSYDLGVETQYF.

The J gene is TRBJ1-1, the V gene TRBV28; possible D gene TRBD1, 6 bases. The CDR3 contains 12 residues. CDR1 and CDR2 (germline): MDHEN, SYDVKM. The CDR3 sequence: CATGGLGTEAFF. The CDR3 nucleotides are TGTGCGACCGGGGGGCTGGGGACTGAAGCTTTCTTT.

This clonotype has a handful of counts. J is TRBJ2-1 and V is TRBV12-3 or TRBV12-4; a weak D match, TRBD1 (5 bases). V was pared by 5 bases and J by 2 bases, with 13 bases between. The CDR3 sequence is 15 residues long. The CDR3 DNA follows: TGTGCCAGCAGTCTCCGCAGGGTGACCTACAATGAGCAGTTCTTC. Amino acids: CASSLRRVTYNEQFF.

V and J are TRBV9 and TRBJ2-3, with 7 bases identical to TRBD1. J was trimmed by 1 base and V by 3 bases; bases with no gene match: 5. Germline loops: CDR1 SGDLS, CDR2 YYNGEE. The CDR3 spans 15 residues. In DNA, the CDR3 is TGTGCCAGCAGCGCAGGGGGAACTGGCACAGATACGCAGTATTTT. Translating gives CASSAGGTGTDTQYF.

The chain employs TRBV7-6 and TRBJ2-2; D ambiguous. The germline V gene has CDR1 SGHVS and CDR2 FNYEAQ. Trimming shortened V by 3 bases and J by 1 base, and 9 bases separated the two germline ends. The CDR3 consists of 15 residues. The CDR3 DNA reads TGTGCCAGCAGCTTCGCAGGCTTGAACACCGGGGAGCTGTTTTTT. Translating gives CASSFAGLNTGELFF. Filled out from reference TRBV7-6 and TRBJ2-2, the complete variable domain reads GAGVSQSPRYKVTKRGQDVALRCDPISGHVSLYWYRQALGQGPEFLTYFNYEAQQDKSGLPNDRFSAERPEGSISTLTIQRTEQRDSAMYRCASSFAGLNTGELFFGEGSRLTVL.

V is TRBV7-2 and J is TRBJ2-7, with 11 positions matching TRBD1. V lost 3 bases and J lost 0; bases outside the gene matches: 1. CDR1 SGHTA and CDR2 FQGNSA come from the germline V gene. This CDR3 spans 15 amino acids. The CDR3 nucleotides read TGTGCCAGCAGCTTGGACAGGGGGCTCTCCTACGAGCAGTACTTC. Translated, it gives CASSLDRGLSYEQYF.